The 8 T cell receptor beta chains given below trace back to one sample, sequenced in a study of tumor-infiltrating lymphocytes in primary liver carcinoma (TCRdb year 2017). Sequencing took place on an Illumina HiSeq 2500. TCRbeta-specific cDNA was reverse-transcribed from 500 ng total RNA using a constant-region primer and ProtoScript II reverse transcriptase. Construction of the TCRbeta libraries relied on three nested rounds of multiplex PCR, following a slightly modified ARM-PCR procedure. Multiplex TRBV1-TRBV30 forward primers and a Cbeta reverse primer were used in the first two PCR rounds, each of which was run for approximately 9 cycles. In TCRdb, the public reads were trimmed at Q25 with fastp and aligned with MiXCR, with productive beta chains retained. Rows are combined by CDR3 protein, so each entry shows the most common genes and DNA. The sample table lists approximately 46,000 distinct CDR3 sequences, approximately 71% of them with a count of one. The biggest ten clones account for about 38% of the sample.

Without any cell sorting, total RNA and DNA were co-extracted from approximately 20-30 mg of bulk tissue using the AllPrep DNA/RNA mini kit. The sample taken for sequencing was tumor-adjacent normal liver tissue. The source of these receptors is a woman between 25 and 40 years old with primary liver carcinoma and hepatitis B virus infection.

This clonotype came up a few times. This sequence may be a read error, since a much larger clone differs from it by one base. CDR3 DNA: TGTGCCAACAGTCTACAGGCTACCTACGAGCAGTACTTC. This gives the protein CANSLQATYEQYF. V is TRBV6-6 and J is TRBJ2-7; D might be TRBD1 (5 bases). The length of the CDR3 is 13 residues. Germline V gene data show CDR1 as MNHNY and CDR2 as SVGAGI (reference sequence).

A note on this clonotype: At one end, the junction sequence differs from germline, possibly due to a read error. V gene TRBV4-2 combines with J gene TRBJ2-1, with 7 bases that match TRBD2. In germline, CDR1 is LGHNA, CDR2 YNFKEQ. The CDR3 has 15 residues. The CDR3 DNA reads TGTGCAAGCAGCCAAACTAGCGTGTACTGCAATGAGCAGTTCTTC. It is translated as CASSQTSVYCNEQFF.

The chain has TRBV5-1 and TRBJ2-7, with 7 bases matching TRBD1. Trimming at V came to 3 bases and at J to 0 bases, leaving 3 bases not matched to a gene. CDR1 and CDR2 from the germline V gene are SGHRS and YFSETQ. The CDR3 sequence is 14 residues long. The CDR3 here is CASSWTGASYEQYF. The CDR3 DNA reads TGCGCCAGCAGCTGGACAGGCGCCTCCTACGAGCAGTACTTC.

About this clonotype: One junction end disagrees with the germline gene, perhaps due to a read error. The DNA of the CDR3 is TGTGCCACCAGTTACTCGGGGGACAGGGGGAACGGGGAGCTGTCTTTT. Encoded protein: CATSYSGDRGNGELSF. The chain has TRBV6-5 and TRBJ2-2, with 11 bases fitting TRBD1. The germline V gene has CDR1 MNHEY and CDR2 SVGAGI. CDR3 length: 16 residues.

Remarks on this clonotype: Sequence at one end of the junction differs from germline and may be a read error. This CDR3 is CGSSFRRGGTQETQYF. CDR3 in DNA: TGTGGCAGCAGTTTTCGTAGAGGGGGAACACAAGAGACCCAGTACTTC. J is TRBJ2-5 and V is TRBV12-3 or TRBV12-4; possible D gene TRBD1, 6 bases. The CDR3 covers 16 residues.

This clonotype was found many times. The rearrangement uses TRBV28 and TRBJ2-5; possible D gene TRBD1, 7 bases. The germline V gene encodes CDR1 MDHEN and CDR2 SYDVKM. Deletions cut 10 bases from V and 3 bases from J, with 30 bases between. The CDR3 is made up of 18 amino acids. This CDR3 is CATVPAGGTESWEETQYF. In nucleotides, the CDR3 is TGTGCCACGGTCCCGGCCGGCGGGACAGAATCATGGGAAGAGACCCAGTACTTC.

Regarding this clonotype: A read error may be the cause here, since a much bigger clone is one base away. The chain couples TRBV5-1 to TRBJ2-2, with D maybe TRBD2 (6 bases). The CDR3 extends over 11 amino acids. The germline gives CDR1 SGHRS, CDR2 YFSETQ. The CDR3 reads CASTTTGGLFF. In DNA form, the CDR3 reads TGCGCCAGCACCACCACCGGGGGGCTGTTTTTT.

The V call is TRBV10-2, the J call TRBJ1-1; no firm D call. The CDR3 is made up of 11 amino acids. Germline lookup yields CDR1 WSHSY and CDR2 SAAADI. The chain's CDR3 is CTILAGAEAFF. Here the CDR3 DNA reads TGCACCATCCTCGCCGGGGCTGAAGCTTTCTTT.